This T cell receptor beta chain was identified during a study of T cells after yellow fever vaccination. As for the study in general: Any fraction with a low cell number was prepared using SMART-Seq v4 Ultra Low Input.

Whole-study results and caveats: CD4 and CD8 compartments shared a small share of clonotypes, likely from convergent recombination.

This clonotype was counted a few times. Its specificity is unknown. TCRdb passed the 5' RACE reads through MiXCR, listing each CDR3 protein once. Of 450,000 to 600,000 distinct CDR3 sequences listed, roughly 12% are singletons. CDR1 is MDHEN and CDR2 is SYDVKM in the germline V gene. The CDR3 consists of 14 residues. The V gene lost 7 bases and the J gene lost 5 bases, with 15 bases spanning the gap. The TCR comes from a man aged 25-40 years who received the YFV17D yellow fever vaccine. This specimen consisted of PBMCs, obtained on the day of the yellow fever booster vaccination. This chain uses TRBV28 with TRBJ2-1; D gene unclear. CDR3 nucleotides: TGTGCCAGCACTAGGAGCGATGGGGACAATGAGCAGTTCTTC. Protein: CASTRSDGDNEQFF.